This TCR beta chain was profiled in a study of blood T cell repertoires in COVID-19. Germline CDR1 and CDR2: MDHEN and SYDVKM. V lost 5 bases and J 3 bases, leaving 13 bases between the germline ends. The CDR3 extends over 14 amino acids. Patients from Seattle were sampled longitudinally, starting during active infection. The sample holds one count of this clone. The sample contains more than one DNA sequence encoding this CDR3. Clones were sequenced by immunoSEQ multiplex PCR, and TCRdb holds only the in-frame ones, with some missing. Of approximately 120,000 clones detected, 80% to 95% appear once; the ten largest clones hold roughly 2%.

Sequenced material: peripheral blood. The chain recombines TRBV28 with TRBJ1-2, with D unclear. The clonotype originates from a man between 45 and 60 years old with COVID-19, enrolled during active disease. The CDR3 region is CASSSGEFHYGYTF. In DNA, the CDR3 is TGTGCCAGCAGTAGCGGCGAATTTCACTATGGCTACACCTTC.